The 28 T cell receptor beta chains given below trace back to one sample, sequenced in a study of regulatory T cells in long-lasting Graves disease. iRepertoire HTBI primers and Arm-PCR of CDR3 regions built TCR beta libraries. Using its own MiXCR run on the multiplex PCR reads, TCRdb lists one record per CDR3 protein. The data contain 500,000 to 700,000 distinct CDR3 sequences, about 30% of them singletons. The time point was: persistent/refractory GD, antithyroid drugs over 5 years with positive TRAb. The TCR library used RNA extracted from PBMCs. The sample in question was peripheral blood mononuclear cells (PBMCs), obtained when the disease was refractory, from a patient treated with antithyroid drugs. Receptors originate from a female donor with Graves disease.

The gene calls are TRBV10-3 and TRBJ2-2; possible D gene TRBD2, 5 bases. Germline V lookup: CDR1 ENHRY, CDR2 SYGVKD. V lost 6 bases and J 6 bases, leaving 14 bases between the germline ends. The CDR3 is 14 amino acids. The DNA for the CDR3 is TGTGCCATCAGCCTGCTTGGGGAGTCCGGGGAGCTGTTTTTT. Translating gives CAISLLGESGELFF.

This chain links TRBV19 with TRBJ1-5; 8 nucleotides match TRBD1. Trimming removed 7 bases from V and 6 bases from J; junction bases left unmatched: 8. This CDR3 region has 14 residues. Germline V gene sequence: CDR1 LNHDA, CDR2 SQIVND (reference sequence). The CDR3 DNA is TGTGCCAGTATCCCCACAGGGGGAGGTCAGCCCCAGCATTTT. Amino acid sequence: CASIPTGGGQPQHF.

This clonotype was observed at least ten times. V is TRBV2 and J is TRBJ1-5; tentatively, D is TRBD1 (6 bases). This CDR3 has 16 amino acids. The V end was cut by 2 bases, the J end by 0 bases, with 11 bases between. Germline V gene data show CDR1 as SNHLY and CDR2 as FYNNEI. CDR3 sequence: CASSEYRAYSNQPQHF. CDR3 DNA sequence: TGTGCCAGCAGTGAATACAGGGCCTATAGCAATCAGCCCCAGCATTTT.

This clonotype showed up just a few times. The chain employs TRBV7-9 and TRBJ2-5, with a tentative D call TRBD2 (5 bases). Trimming took 2 bases from V and 0 from J, leaving 13 bases between them. The germline CDR1 and CDR2 sequences are SEHNR and FQNEAQ (reference sequence). The CDR3 has 16 amino acids. CDR3 loop: CASSLSSATNQETQYF. DNA of the CDR3: TGTGCCAGCAGCTTAAGTAGCGCGACTAACCAAGAGACCCAGTACTTC.

The chain has TRBV12-3 or TRBV12-4 and TRBJ1-3, with 7 bases lining up with TRBD1. Unmatched junction bases numbered 7, after V lost 5 bases and J lost 0 bases. The CDR3 length is 16 residues. The CDR3 here is CASSRGQVSSGNTIYF. DNA for the CDR3: TGTGCCAGCAGTCGAGGACAGGTTAGCTCTGGAAACACCATATATTTT.

The V call is TRBV28, the J call TRBJ1-5; TRBD1 aligns across 12 bases. V was clipped by 5 bases and J by 6 bases; unmatched bases: 14. This CDR3 has 18 amino acids. Germline values: CDR1 MDHEN, CDR2 SYDVKM. The CDR3 nucleotides are TGTGCCAGCAGTATCCCCCGGGACAGGGGGCTTCTCAGTCAGCCCCAGCATTTT. It encodes CASSIPRDRGLLSQPQHF. The variable domain in full, with the rest retrieved from reference TRBV28 and TRBJ1-5, is DVKVTQSSRYLVKRTGEKVFLECVQDMDHENMFWYRQDPGLGLRLIYFSYDVKMKEKGDIPEGYSVSREKKERFSLILESASTNQTSMYLCASSIPRDRGLLSQPQHFGDGTRLSIL.

The chain recombines TRBV11-2 with TRBJ2-7; no reliable D call. V was cut by 1 base and J by 9 bases, with 10 bases left in between. This CDR3 is built from 12 residues. The V gene's germline CDR1 is SGHAT and CDR2 FQNNGV. CDR3 residues: CASSLGALGQYF. CDR3 in DNA: TGTGCCAGCAGCTTAGGGGCCTTAGGGCAGTACTTC.

Of note for this clonotype: A single base separates this from a much larger clone, so it may be a read error. The rearrangement links TRBV11-2 to TRBJ2-7; 9 nucleotides align to TRBD2. The CDR3 is 15 residues long. CDR1 and CDR2 from the germline V gene are SGHAT and FQNNGV. The CDR3: CASGLTLAGTYEQYF. Written as DNA, the CDR3 is TGTGCCAGCGGCTTAACGCTAGCGGGAACCTACGAGCAGTACTTC. Filled out from reference TRBV11-2 and TRBJ2-7, the complete variable domain reads EAGVAQSPRYKIIEKRQSVAFWCNPISGHATLYWYQQILGQGPKLLIQFQNNGVVDDSQLPKDRFSAERLKGVDSTLKIQPAKLEDSAVYLCASGLTLAGTYEQYFGPGTRLTVT.

There are a few counts of this clonotype. The chain uses TRBV20-1 and TRBJ1-2; a weak D match, TRBD1 (5 bases). Trimming stripped 3 bases from V and 10 bases from J, with 9 bases between. CDR3 length: 10 residues. Per the germline V gene, CDR1 is DFQATT and CDR2 is SNEGSKA (reference sequence). CDR3 coding DNA: TGCAGTGCTAGCAGGGTGGCCTACACCTTC. It yields the protein CSASRVAYTF.

The DNA of the CDR3 is TGCAGTGCTAGGGGGAACCAACCCTACGAGCAGTACTTC. Protein: CSARGNQPYEQYF. The rearrangement uses TRBV20-1 and TRBJ2-7; no reliable D call. Trimming left V 3 bases short and J 2 bases short, with 11 bases between. The germline V gene encodes CDR1 DFQATT and CDR2 SNEGSKA (reference sequence). CDR3 length: 13 amino acids.

This clonotype was seen more than once but under ten times. The chain uses TRBV12-3 or TRBV12-4 and TRBJ2-7, with TRBD2 matching 12 bases. The CDR3 consists of 17 residues. The V and J ends lost 2 bases and 4 bases, in that order; junction bases with no gene match: 9. The CDR3 loop is CASSLRTSGNRRYEQYF. CDR3 nucleotides: TGTGCCAGCAGTTTACGGACTAGCGGGAATCGACGTTACGAGCAGTACTTC.

This clonotype has just a few counts. The J gene is TRBJ1-1, the V gene TRBV20-1, with D perhaps TRBD1 (6 bases). The CDR3 length is 14 residues. Germline V gene lookup returns CDR1 DFQATT and CDR2 SNEGSKA (reference sequence). Trimming stripped 1 base from V and 9 bases from J, with 18 bases between. The CDR3 is CSARGGLGNSKAFF. In DNA, the CDR3 is TGCAGTGCTAGAGGGGGGCTTGGAAACTCTAAAGCTTTCTTT.

This clonotype was counted between two and nine times. The rearrangement uses TRBV3-1 and TRBJ2-7; 9 nucleotides align to TRBD2. Looked up from germline, CDR1 is LGHDT and CDR2 is YNNKEL (reference sequence). CDR3 size: 14 residues. V was clipped by 3 bases and J by 9 bases; unmatched bases: 9. The CDR3 nucleotides are TGTGCCAGCAGCCAGGCGGGAGGGCTTACTTGGCAGTACTTC. It translates to CASSQAGGLTWQYF.

This clonotype was recorded a few times. The V and J genes are TRBV2 and TRBJ2-7, with D hard to call. The V and J ends lost 10 bases and 6 bases respectively, with 19 bases between them. CDR3 length equals 13 residues. In germline, CDR1 is SNHLY, CDR2 FYNNEI. The CDR3 sequence is CATRNLGYGEQYF. The CDR3 nucleotides are TGTGCCACCCGAAATCTGGGATATGGCGAGCAGTACTTC.

This clonotype was seen only a few times. The chain combines TRBV11-2 with TRBJ2-2; 8 bases match TRBD1. Trimming at V came to 5 bases and at J to 13 bases, leaving 12 bases not matched to a gene. CDR3 length equals 14 residues. CDR1 and CDR2 from the germline V gene are SGHAT and FQNNGV. In DNA, the CDR3 is TGTGCCAGCAGCATTTCCGGACAGGGAAGATGGCTGTTTTTT. Its protein product is CASSISGQGRWLFF.

CDR3 sequence: CASGSIRGEGNQPQHF. DNA of the CDR3: TGTGCTAGTGGTTCCATCAGGGGAGAAGGCAATCAGCCCCAGCATTTT. The gene calls are TRBV12-5 and TRBJ1-5; possibly TRBD1 for D (6 bases). Germline CDR1 LGHNT, CDR2 FRNRAP. Trimming cost V 4 bases and J 2 bases, with 15 bases left between them. The CDR3 loop spans 16 amino acids.

This clonotype was detected only once. The chain recombines TRBV19 with TRBJ1-1; D is unclear. Germline V CDR1 and CDR2: LNHDA, SQIVND (reference sequence). This CDR3 comprises 14 residues. Trimming removed 5 bases at V and 3 bases at J, with 13 bases between. Here the CDR3 reads CASSSLPEDTEAFF. CDR3 nucleotides: TGTGCCAGTAGTTCACTCCCAGAGGACACTGAAGCTTTCTTT.

The chain joins TRBV5-4 to TRBJ2-2, with D unclear. This CDR3 contains 14 residues. Trimming cost V 3 bases and J 3 bases, with 9 bases left between them. Germline CDR1 SGHNT, CDR2 YYREEE (reference sequence). For the CDR3, the DNA is TGTGCCAGCAGCTCCCGCGTTCACACCGGGGAGCTGTTTTTT. This encodes CASSSRVHTGELFF. Combining the CDR3 with reference TRBV5-4 and TRBJ2-2 gives the whole variable domain ETGVTQSPTHLIKTRGQQVTLRCSSQSGHNTVSWYQQALGQGPQFIFQYYREEENGRGNFPPRFSGLQFPNYSSELNVNALELDDSALYLCASSSRVHTGELFFGEGSRLTVL.

Ten or more counts support this clonotype. The chain joins TRBV12-3 or TRBV12-4 to TRBJ2-7; D is perhaps TRBD2 (5 bases). The ends were cut back, 5 bases at V and 0 bases at J, with 14 bases in the middle. This CDR3 has 15 residues. The CDR3 protein is CASSPLTGSSYEQYF. Written as DNA, the CDR3 is TGTGCCAGCAGTCCCTTGACGGGAAGCTCCTACGAGCAGTACTTC.

As regards this clonotype: A much larger clone differs by one base, so this may be a read error. V and J are TRBV6-2 or TRBV6-3 and TRBJ1-1; TRBD1 matches 7 bases. Per the germline V gene, CDR1 is MNHEY and CDR2 is SVGEGT. CDR3 length: 13 residues. As DNA, the CDR3 is TGTGCCAGCACCGACAGGGTGAACGCTGAAGCTTTCTTT. This sequence encodes CASTDRVNAEAFF.

The CDR3 loop is CASSPRPGFVYTEAFF. CDR3 in DNA: TGTGCCAGCAGTCCTCGGCCGGGGTTTGTGTACACTGAAGCTTTCTTT. V gene TRBV12-3 or TRBV12-4 combines with J gene TRBJ1-1; no clear D. V was cut by 5 bases and J by 3 bases, with 19 bases left in between. The CDR3 length is 16 residues.

About this clonotype: A junction end diverges from the germline sequence, so it may reflect a read error. The chain links TRBV6-5 to TRBJ1-2; D is unclear. The CDR3 runs to 11 residues. Germline-derived CDR1 and CDR2 are MNHEY and SVGAGI. This chain's CDR3 is CASSSGSVLNF. DNA for the CDR3: TGTGCCAGCAGTTCCGGTTCCGTCTTAAACTTC.

The chain has TRBV12-3 or TRBV12-4 and TRBJ2-3; TRBD1 agrees at 7 bases. The CDR3 covers 12 residues. V dropped 6 bases and J dropped 6; count of bases not matched to a gene: 3. The CDR3 nucleotides read TGTGCCAGCAGAATACAGGGGGATACGCAGTATTTT. Encoded protein: CASRIQGDTQYF.

The J gene is TRBJ1-1, the V gene TRBV5-1; TRBD1 matches at 9 bases. The junction had 10 bases not matched to a gene; V was cut back by 4 bases and J by 6 bases. Germline values: CDR1 SGHRS, CDR2 YFSETQ. The length of the CDR3 is 15 residues. CDR3 amino acids: CASSLQGQGFAEAFF. The CDR3 bases are TGCGCCAGCAGCCTCCAGGGACAGGGATTCGCTGAAGCTTTCTTT.

This clonotype was counted once. The rearrangement uses TRBV30 and TRBJ2-5, with 9 bases aligning to TRBD2. The J call may be incorrect, as the DNA end agrees better with TRBJ2-7. This CDR3 spans 13 amino acids. Germline CDR1 GTSNPN, CDR2 SVGIG (reference sequence). CDR3 in DNA: TGTGCCTCACTAGCGGGTACCTCCTACGAGCAGTACTTC. Translating gives CASLAGTSYEQYF.

This chain joins TRBV6-5 and TRBJ1-1; D unclear. V was clipped by 0 bases and J by 8 bases, with 4 bases between them. In germline, CDR1 is MNHEY, CDR2 SVGAGI. The CDR3 spans 11 residues. The CDR3 is CASSYSMEAFF. CDR3 nucleotides: TGTGCCAGCAGTTACTCGATGGAAGCTTTCTTT.

In the case of this clonotype: This may arise from a read error, as a much more abundant clone is one base away. The rearrangement links TRBV11-2 to TRBJ2-7; 9 positions agree with TRBD2. The CDR3 runs 18 residues. CDR1 is SGHAT, CDR2 FQNNGV, per germline. The CDR3 spells CASRSYDRDGASGIERYF. CDR3 DNA sequence: TGTGCCAGCAGATCTTACGACAGGGATGGGGCTAGCGGGATCGAGCGGTACTTC.

V is TRBV29-1 and J is TRBJ2-7, with 9 bases aligning to TRBD2. This CDR3 region has 13 residues. Germline lookup yields CDR1 SQVTM and CDR2 ANQGSEA. The junction had 3 bases not matched to a gene; V was cut back by 0 bases and J by 6 bases. The CDR3 here is CSVEDGLAREQYF. DNA for the CDR3: TGCAGCGTTGAAGACGGACTAGCGCGCGAGCAGTACTTC.